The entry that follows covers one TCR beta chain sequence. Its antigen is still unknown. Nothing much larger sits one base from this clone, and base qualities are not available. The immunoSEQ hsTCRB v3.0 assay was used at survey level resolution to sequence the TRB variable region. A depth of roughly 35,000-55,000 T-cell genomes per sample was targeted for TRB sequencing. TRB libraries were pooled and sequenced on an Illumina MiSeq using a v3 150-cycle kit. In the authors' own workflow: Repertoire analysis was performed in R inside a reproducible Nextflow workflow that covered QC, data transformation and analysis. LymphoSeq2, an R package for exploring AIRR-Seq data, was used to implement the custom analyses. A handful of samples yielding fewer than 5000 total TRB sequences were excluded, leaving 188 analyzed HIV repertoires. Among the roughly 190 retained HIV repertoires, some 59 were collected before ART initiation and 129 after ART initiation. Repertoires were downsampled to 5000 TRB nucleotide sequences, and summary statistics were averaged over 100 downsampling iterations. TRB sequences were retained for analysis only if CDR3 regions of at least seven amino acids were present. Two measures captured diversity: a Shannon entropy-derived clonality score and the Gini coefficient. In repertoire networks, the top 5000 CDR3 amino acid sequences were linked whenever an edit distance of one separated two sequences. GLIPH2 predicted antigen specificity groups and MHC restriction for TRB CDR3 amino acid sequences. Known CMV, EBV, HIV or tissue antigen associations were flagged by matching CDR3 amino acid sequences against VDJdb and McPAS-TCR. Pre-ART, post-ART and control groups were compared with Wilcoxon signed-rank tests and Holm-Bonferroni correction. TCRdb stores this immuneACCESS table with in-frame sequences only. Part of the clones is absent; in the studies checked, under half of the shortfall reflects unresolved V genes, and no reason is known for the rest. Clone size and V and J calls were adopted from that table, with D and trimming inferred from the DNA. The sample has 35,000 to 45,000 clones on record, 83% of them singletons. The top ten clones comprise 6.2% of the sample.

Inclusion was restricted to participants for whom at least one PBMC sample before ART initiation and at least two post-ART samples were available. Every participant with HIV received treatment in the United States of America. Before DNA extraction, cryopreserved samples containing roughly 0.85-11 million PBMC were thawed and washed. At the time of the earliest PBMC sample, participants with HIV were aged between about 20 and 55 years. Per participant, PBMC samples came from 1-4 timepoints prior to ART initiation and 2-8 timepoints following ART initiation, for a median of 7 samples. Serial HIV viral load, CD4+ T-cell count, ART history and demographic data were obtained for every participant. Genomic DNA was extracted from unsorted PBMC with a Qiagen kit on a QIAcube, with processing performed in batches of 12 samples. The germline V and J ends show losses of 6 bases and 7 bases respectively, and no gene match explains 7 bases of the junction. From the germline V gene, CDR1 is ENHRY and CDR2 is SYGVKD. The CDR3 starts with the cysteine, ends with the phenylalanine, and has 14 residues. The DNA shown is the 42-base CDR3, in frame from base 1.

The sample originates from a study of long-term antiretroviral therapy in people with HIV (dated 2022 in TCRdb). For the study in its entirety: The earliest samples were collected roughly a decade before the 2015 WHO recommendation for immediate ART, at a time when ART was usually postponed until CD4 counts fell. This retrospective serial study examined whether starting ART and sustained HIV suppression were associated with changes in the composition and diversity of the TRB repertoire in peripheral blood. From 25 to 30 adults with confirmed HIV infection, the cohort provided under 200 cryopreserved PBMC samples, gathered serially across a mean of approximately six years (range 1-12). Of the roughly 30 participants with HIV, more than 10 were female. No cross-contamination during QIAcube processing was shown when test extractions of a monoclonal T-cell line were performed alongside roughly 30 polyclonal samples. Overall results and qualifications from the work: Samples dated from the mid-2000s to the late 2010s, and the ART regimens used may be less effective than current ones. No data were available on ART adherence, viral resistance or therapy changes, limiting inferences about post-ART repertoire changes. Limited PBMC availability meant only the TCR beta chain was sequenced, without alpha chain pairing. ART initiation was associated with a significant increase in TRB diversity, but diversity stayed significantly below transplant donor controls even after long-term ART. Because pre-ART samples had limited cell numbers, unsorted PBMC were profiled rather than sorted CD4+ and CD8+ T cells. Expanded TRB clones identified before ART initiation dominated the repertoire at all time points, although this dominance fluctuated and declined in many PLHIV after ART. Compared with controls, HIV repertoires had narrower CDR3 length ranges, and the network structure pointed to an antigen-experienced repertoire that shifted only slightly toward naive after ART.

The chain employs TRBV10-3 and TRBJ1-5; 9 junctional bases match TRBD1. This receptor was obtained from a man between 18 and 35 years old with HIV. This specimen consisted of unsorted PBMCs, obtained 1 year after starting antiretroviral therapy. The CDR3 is CAISLQGAGQPQHF. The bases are TGTGCCATCAGCTTACAGGGGGCAGGGCAGCCCCAGCATTTT.